Shown below are 6 T cell receptor delta chains from a single sample sequenced in a study of γδ T cells in repeated Plasmodium falciparum infection. TCRdb re-analyzed the multiplex PCR reads via CATT. This sample has around 50,000 delta-chain clones, with around 1.7% found just once. Bulk repertoires came from Vgamma9/Vdelta2+ or Vdelta2-negative gammadelta T cells flow-sorted from PBMC. The specimen was gamma-delta T cells from blood. Source of these receptors: a pool of human donors (malaria-infected and uninfected, not separated).

Concerning this clone itself: This is likely an artifact of a read error, given a far larger clone one base away. Other DNA sequences within the sample encode an identical CDR3. The chain has TRDV1 and TRDJ1; TRDD3 agrees at 11 bases. Matching the DNA to germline supplied the J gene, which TCRdb does not give. This CDR3 comprises 24 residues. Germline CDR1 TSWWSYY, CDR2 QGS. V was pared by 2 bases and J by 4 bases, with 30 bases of the junction left unmatched. The CDR3 region is CALGELKSPPWGGGYALLGDKLIF. CDR3 DNA sequence: TGTGCTCTTGGGGAATTAAAAAGTCCTCCCTGGGGTGGGGGATACGCCTTGCTGGGCGATAAACTCATCTTT.

This clone showed up just a few times. The mismatch at residue 8 between this DNA's translation and the TCRdb protein of a much larger clone likely reflects a read error; the protein shown is translated from the DNA. This chain links TRAV38-2/DV8 with TRDJ1; 11 bases line up with TRDD3. Germline V gene lookup returns CDR1 TSESDYY and CDR2 QEAYKQQN. Trimming took 1 base from V and 6 from J; bases not matched to a gene: 14. This CDR3 has 18 amino acids. The CDR3 DNA follows: TGTGCTTATAGGAGCAGGTACGCTACTACTGGGGGATATTATAAACTCATCTTT. Translated: CAYRSRYATTGGYYKLIF.

This clone was found many times. The translation of this DNA and the TCRdb protein of a much larger clone differ at residue 6, probably owing to a read error; the protein shown here is translated from the DNA. This chain joins TRDV1 and TRDJ1; 9 bases line up with TRDD3. V lost 4 bases and J lost 7; bases outside the gene matches: 28. CDR3 length equals 21 residues. Germline V gene data show CDR1 as TSWWSYY and CDR2 as QGS. CDR3 sequence (DNA): TGTGCTCTTGGGGGCCGTTCCTACCCGTCCGTGATACTGGGGGACCGGCTTAAACTCATCTTT. The encoded protein is CALGGRSYPSVILGDRLKLIF.

This clone showed up just a few times. A far larger clone lies a single base away; this is likely a read error. Other nucleotide sequences from this sample produce the same CDR3. The chain is built from TRDV1 and TRDJ1; D unclear. V lost 3 bases to trimming and J lost 0 bases, with 23 bases between them. From germline, CDR1 is TSWWSYY and CDR2 QGS. The CDR3 totals 19 residues. The CDR3 loop reads CALGELESNAVEYTDKLIF. For the CDR3, the DNA is TGTGCTCTTGGGGAGCTTGAGTCCAACGCAGTTGAATACACCGATAAACTCATCTTT.

This clone has at least ten counts. The TCRdb record carries a much larger clone's protein, which differs from this DNA's translation at residue 3; a read error is the likely cause, and the protein listed here is the DNA translation. This chain links TRDV2 with TRDJ1; 13 nucleotides align to TRDD3. The CDR3 covers 18 residues. Germline V gene sequence: CDR1 GEAIGNYY, CDR2 EKD. The CDR3: CARDPYWGIRGGTDKLIF. CDR3 sequence (DNA): TGTGCCCGTGACCCGTACTGGGGGATACGCGGGGGTACCGATAAACTCATCTTT.

This clone appeared a few times. TCRdb shows a much larger clone's protein in place of this DNA's translation, and the two differ at residue 6, likely through a read error; the protein shown is translated from the DNA. The J gene is TRDJ1, the V gene TRDV1; 12 nucleotides match TRDD3. CDR3 length: 23 amino acids. Per germline, CDR1 TSWWSYY and CDR2 QGS. Trimming removed 2 bases from V and 0 bases from J; junction bases left unmatched: 22. The CDR3 loop reads CALGEYPSLYWGILTPYTDKLIF. In DNA, the CDR3 is TGTGCTCTTGGGGAATATCCTTCTCTCTACTGGGGGATACTTACTCCCTACACCGATAAACTCATCTTT.